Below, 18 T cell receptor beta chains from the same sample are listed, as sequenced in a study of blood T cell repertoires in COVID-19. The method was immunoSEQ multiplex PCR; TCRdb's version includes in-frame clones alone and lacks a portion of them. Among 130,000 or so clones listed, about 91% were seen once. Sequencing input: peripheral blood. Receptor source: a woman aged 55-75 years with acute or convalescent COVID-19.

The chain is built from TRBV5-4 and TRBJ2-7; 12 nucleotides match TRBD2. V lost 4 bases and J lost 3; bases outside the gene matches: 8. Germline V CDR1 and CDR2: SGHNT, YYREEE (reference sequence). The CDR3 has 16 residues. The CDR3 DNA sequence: TGTGCCAGCAGCAGACGGACTAGCGGGGTCATCTACGAGCAGTACTTC. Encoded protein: CASSRRTSGVIYEQYF.

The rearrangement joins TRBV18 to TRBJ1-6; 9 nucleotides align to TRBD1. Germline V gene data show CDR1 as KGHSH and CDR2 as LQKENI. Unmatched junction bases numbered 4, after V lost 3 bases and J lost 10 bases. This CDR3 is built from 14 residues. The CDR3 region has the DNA TGTGCCAGCTCACCGGACAGGGGTAACTCACCCCTCCACTTT. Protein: CASSPDRGNSPLHF.

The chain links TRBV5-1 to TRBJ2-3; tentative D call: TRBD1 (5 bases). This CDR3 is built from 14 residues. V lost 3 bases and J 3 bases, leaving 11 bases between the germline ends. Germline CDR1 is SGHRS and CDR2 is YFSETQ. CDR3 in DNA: TGCGCCAGCAGCTCCTTCCAGGGAACAGATACGCAGTATTTT. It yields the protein CASSSFQGTDTQYF.

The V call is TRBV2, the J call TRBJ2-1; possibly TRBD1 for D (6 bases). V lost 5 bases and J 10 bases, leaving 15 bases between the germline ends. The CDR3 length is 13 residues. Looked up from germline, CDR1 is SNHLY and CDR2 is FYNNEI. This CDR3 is CASSRDRQTEQFF. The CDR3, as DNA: TGTGCCAGCAGTCGTGACAGGCAGACGGAGCAGTTCTTC.

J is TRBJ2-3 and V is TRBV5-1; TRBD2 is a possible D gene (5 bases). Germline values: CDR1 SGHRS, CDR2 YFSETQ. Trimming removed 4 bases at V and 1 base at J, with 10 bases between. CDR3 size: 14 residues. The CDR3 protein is CASSPTGGTDTQYF. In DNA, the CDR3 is TGCGCCAGCAGCCCCACCGGGGGCACAGATACGCAGTATTTT.

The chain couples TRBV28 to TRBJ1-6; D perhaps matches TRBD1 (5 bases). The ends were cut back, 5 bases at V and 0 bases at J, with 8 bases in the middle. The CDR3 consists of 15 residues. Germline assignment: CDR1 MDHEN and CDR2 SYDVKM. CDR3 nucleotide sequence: TGTGCCAGCAGTATGGGGCCCTCCTATAATTCACCCCTCCACTTT. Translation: CASSMGPSYNSPLHF.

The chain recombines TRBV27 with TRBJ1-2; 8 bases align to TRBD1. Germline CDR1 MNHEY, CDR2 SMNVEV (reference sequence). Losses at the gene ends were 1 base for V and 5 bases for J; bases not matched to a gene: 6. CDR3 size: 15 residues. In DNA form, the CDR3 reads TGTGCCAGCAGTTTATGGGAGGACAGGGATTATGGCTACACCTTC. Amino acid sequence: CASSLWEDRDYGYTF.

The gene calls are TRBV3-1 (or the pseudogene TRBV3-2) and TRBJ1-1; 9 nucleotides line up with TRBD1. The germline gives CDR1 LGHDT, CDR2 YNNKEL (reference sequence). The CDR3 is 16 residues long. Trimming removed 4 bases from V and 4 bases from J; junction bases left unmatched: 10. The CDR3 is CASSLRGGQGITEAFF. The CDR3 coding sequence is TGTGCCAGCAGCCTACGAGGGGGACAGGGAATCACTGAAGCTTTCTTT.

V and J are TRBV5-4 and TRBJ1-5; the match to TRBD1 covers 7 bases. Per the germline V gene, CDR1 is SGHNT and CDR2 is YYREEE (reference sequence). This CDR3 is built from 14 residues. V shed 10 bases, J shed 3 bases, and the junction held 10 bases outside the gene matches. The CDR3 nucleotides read TGTGCCTTTGCACGGGACAGCCACAATCAGCCCCAGCATTTT. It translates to CAFARDSHNQPQHF.

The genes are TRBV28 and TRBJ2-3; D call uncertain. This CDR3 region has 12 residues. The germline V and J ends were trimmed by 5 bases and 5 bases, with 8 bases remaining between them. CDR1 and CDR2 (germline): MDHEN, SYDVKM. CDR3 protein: CASSATRDTQYF. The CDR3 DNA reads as TGTGCCAGCAGTGCTACTCGAGATACGCAGTATTTT.

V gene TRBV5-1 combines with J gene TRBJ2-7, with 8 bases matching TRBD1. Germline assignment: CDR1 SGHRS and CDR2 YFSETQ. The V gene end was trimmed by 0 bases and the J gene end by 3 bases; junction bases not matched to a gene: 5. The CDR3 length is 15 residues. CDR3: CASSLETGTGYEQYF. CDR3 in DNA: TGCGCCAGCAGCTTGGAAACCGGGACAGGCTACGAGCAGTACTTC.

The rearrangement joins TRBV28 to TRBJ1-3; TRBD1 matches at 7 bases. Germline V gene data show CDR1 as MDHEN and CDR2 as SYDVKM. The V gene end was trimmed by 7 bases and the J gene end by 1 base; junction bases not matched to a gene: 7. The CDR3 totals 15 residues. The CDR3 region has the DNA TGTGCCAGCACCACCCCAGGGGGATCTGGAAACACCATATATTTT. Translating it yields CASTTPGGSGNTIYF.

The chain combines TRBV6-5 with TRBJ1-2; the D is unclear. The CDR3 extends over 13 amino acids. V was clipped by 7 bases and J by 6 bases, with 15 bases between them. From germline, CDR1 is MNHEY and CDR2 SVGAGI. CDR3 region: CASKETDVNGYTF. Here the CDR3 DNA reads TGTGCCAGCAAGGAGACTGATGTAAATGGCTACACCTTC.

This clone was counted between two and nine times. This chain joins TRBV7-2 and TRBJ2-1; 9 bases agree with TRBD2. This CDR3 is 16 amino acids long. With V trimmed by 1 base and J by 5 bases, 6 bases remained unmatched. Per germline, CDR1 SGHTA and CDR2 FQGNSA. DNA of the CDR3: TGTGCCAGCAGCTTAGGTCGCGGGGGGGCCCACAATGAGCAGTTCTTC. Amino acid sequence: CASSLGRGGAHNEQFF.

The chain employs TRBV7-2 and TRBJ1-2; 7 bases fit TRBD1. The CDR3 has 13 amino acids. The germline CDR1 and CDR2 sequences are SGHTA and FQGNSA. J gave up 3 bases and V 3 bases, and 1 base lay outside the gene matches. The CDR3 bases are TGTGCCAGCAGCTTCCAGGGGGACTATGGCTACACCTTC. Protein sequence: CASSFQGDYGYTF. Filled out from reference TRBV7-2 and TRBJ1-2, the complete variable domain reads GAGVSQSPSNKVTEKGKDVELRCDPISGHTALYWYRQSLGQGLEFLIYFQGNSAPDKSGLPSDRFSAERTGGSVSTLTIQRTQQEDSAVYLCASSFQGDYGYTFGSGTRLTVV.

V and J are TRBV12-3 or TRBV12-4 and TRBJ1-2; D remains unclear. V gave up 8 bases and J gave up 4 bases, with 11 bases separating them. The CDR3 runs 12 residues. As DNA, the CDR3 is TGTGCCAGCGGCCTAGTGGGCTATGGCTACACCTTC. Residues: CASGLVGYGYTF.

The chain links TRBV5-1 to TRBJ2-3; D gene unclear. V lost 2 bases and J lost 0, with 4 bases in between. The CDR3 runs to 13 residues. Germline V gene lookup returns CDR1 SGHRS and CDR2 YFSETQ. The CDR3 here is CASSLSSTDTQYF. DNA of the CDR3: TGCGCCAGCAGCTTATCTAGCACAGATACGCAGTATTTT.

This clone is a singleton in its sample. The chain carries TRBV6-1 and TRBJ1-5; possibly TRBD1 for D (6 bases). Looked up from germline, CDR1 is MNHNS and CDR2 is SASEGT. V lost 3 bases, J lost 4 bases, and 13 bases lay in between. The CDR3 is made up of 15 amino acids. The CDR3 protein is CASSDGQGQNQPQHF. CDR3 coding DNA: TGTGCCAGCAGTGATGGGCAGGGGCAGAATCAGCCCCAGCATTTT.